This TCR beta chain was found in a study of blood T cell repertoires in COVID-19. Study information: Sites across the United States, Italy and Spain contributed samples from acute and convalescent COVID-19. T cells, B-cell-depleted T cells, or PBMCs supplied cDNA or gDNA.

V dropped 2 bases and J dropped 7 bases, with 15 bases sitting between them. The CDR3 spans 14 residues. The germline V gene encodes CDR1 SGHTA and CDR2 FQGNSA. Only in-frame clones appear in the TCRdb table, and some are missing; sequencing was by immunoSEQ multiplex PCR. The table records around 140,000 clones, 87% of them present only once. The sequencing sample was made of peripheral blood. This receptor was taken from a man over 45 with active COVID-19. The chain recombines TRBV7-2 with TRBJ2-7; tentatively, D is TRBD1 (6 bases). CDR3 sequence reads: CASSLSGAGGEQYF. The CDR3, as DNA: TGTGCCAGCAGCTTATCAGGGGCCGGCGGGGAGCAGTACTTC. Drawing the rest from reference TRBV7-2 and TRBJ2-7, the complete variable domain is GAGVSQSPSNKVTEKGKDVELRCDPISGHTALYWYRQSLGQGLEFLIYFQGNSAPDKSGLPSDRFSAERTGGSVSTLTIQRTQQEDSAVYLCASSLSGAGGEQYFGPGTRLTVT.